The 12 T cell receptor beta chains below all came from one sample that was sequenced in a study of identical twins. TCRdb re-analysed the 5' RACE reads in MiXCR, keeping a single row per CDR3 protein. There are more than 650,000 distinct CDR3 sequences in the sample; 6.1% occur only once, and 1.5% to 2% lies in the top ten. The sequencing input was naive T cells sorted from blood. The origin of the receptors is a man in his late teens or twenties in good health.

This clonotype was seen many times. J is TRBJ1-2 and V is TRBV29-1; D may be TRBD1 (6 bases). This CDR3 contains 13 residues. V was shortened by 2 bases and J by 1 base, with 8 bases between the two germline ends. Germline CDR1 and CDR2: SQVTM and ANQGSEA. The CDR3 DNA is TGCAGCGTTGAAACAGGGAGTAACTATGGCTACACCTTC. Protein sequence: CSVETGSNYGYTF.

The chain has TRBV12-3 or TRBV12-4 and TRBJ1-2; D not certain. There are 15 residues in the CDR3. V shed 2 bases and J shed 2 bases, with 12 bases lying between them. The CDR3 region is CASSLYPAGNYGYTF. CDR3 DNA: TGTGCCAGCAGTTTATACCCGGCGGGCAACTATGGCTACACCTTC.

The chain is built from TRBV27 and TRBJ2-3, with D possibly matching TRBD1 (6 bases). Trimming removed 5 bases at V and 3 bases at J, with 15 bases between. Germline V gene data show CDR1 as MNHEY and CDR2 as SMNVEV (reference sequence). This CDR3 has 15 residues. The CDR3 region has the DNA TGTGCCAGCAGTCGCCTACAGGGAAGGACAGATACGCAGTATTTT. This translates into CASSRLQGRTDTQYF.

This clonotype was detected many times. The V call is TRBV10-3, the J call TRBJ2-2; no definite D call. Germline V CDR1 and CDR2: ENHRY, SYGVKD. The CDR3 has 12 residues. Trimming removed 3 bases from V and 6 bases from J, with 5 bases in between. CDR3 sequence (DNA): TGTGCCATCAGTGAAACGGCCGGGGAGCTGTTTTTT. Its protein is CAISETAGELFF.

This clonotype was detected ten times or more. The V call is TRBV6-5, the J call TRBJ1-6; 9 bases map to TRBD1. Trimming at V came to 2 bases and at J to 0 bases, leaving 8 bases not matched to a gene. CDR3 size: 19 residues. From germline, CDR1 is MNHEY and CDR2 SVGAGI. The CDR3 spells CASSYQMTGGSSYNSPLHF. DNA for the CDR3: TGTGCCAGCAGTTACCAGATGACAGGGGGTAGCTCCTATAATTCACCCCTCCACTTT.

The gene calls are TRBV28 and TRBJ1-2; 9 bases agree with TRBD1. The CDR3 has 14 residues. Germline values: CDR1 MDHEN, CDR2 SYDVKM. The V and J ends lost 6 bases and 2 bases, in that order; junction bases with no gene match: 4. In DNA form, the CDR3 reads TGTGCCAGCAGAACGGGACAGGGAAACTATGGCTACACCTTC. Its translation: CASRTGQGNYGYTF.

This clonotype has ten or more counts. The chain uses TRBV18 and TRBJ2-1; D unresolved. The CDR3 consists of 10 residues. V shed 8 bases and J shed 8 bases, with 7 bases lying between them. The V gene's germline CDR1 is KGHSH and CDR2 LQKENI. This CDR3 is CASRSDEQFF. CDR3 in DNA: TGTGCCAGCCGCTCTGATGAGCAGTTCTTC.

The chain joins TRBV20-1 to TRBJ2-5; D unresolved. Germline V gene data show CDR1 as DFQATT and CDR2 as SNEGSKA (reference sequence). Trimming took off 3 bases at V and 8 bases at J, with 10 bases between the two ends. The CDR3 is made up of 11 amino acids. The CDR3 region is CSASYGNTQYF. The CDR3, as DNA: TGCAGTGCTAGCTATGGAAACACCCAGTACTTC.

This clonotype showed up just a few times. This sequence joins TRBV9 and TRBJ1-1, with D possibly matching TRBD1 (6 bases). The CDR3 has 15 amino acids. In germline, CDR1 is SGDLS, CDR2 YYNGEE. Trimming shortened V by 2 bases and J by 5 bases, and 16 bases separated the two germline ends. CDR3 sequence (DNA): TGTGCCAGCAGCGTTGGGGGCGCGGTGGGAACTGAAGCTTTCTTT. The encoded protein is CASSVGGAVGTEAFF.

This clonotype was seen at least ten times. CDR3 sequence reads: CASRGISGNTDTQYF. The CDR3 bases are TGTGCCAGCAGGGGGATAAGCGGAAACACAGATACGCAGTATTTT. This chain joins TRBV6-1 and TRBJ2-3; perhaps TRBD2 as D (5 bases). Germline V gives CDR1 MNHNS, CDR2 SASEGT. The CDR3 covers 15 residues. Trimming took off 6 bases at V and 2 bases at J, with 15 bases between the two ends.

This clonotype has a count of ten or more. The J gene is TRBJ1-3, the V gene TRBV29-1; no reliable D call. The CDR3 is made up of 17 amino acids. In germline, CDR1 is SQVTM, CDR2 ANQGSEA. Between the trimmed V and J ends, which lost 4 bases and 0 bases, there was a span of 19 bases. The CDR3 DNA sequence: TGCAGCGTTGTATTAGGTAACACCGTCCTCTCTGGAAACACCATATATTTT. Its protein product is CSVVLGNTVLSGNTIYF.

This clonotype appeared a few times. The genes are TRBV5-1 and TRBJ1-1, with D tentatively TRBD1 (5 bases). Germline assignment: CDR1 SGHRS and CDR2 YFSETQ. V lost 4 bases and J lost 0, with 16 bases in between. This CDR3 region has 16 residues. The CDR3 region has the DNA TGCGCCAGCAGCCCGACCCCAACAGGTATGAACACTGAAGCTTTCTTT. It is translated as CASSPTPTGMNTEAFF. Drawing the rest from reference TRBV5-1 and TRBJ1-1, the complete variable domain is KAGVTQTPRYLIKTRGQQVTLSCSPISGHRSVSWYQQTPGQGLQFLFEYFSETQRNKGNFPGRFSGRQFSNSRSEMNVSTLELGDSALYLCASSPTPTGMNTEAFFGQGTRLTVV.